Listed below are T cell receptor beta chains from one sample, sequenced in a study of monozygotic twins with cystic fibrosis. Measured with immunoSEQ multiplex PCR; TCRdb has only the in-frame clones, and not every one. The table records tens of thousands of clones, 85% to 95% of them present only once. Sequenced sample: blood. Receptors were obtained from a boy aged 2 to 10 with cystic fibrosis. CDR3s include the opening cysteine and the closing phenylalanine or tryptophan. A D gene is named only where the DNA matches it firmly. Where a row states a size, it is once, few, many or the class of an expanded clone; other rows omit it.

D: NA; J: TRBJ2-6; size: NA; V: TRBV11-2; DNA: TGTGCCAGCAGCCGAACGCAGATAAGCTCTGGGGCCAACGTCCTGACTTTC; CDR3: CASSRTQISSGANVLTF
D: NA; J: TRBJ1-1; size: NA; V: TRBV6-5; DNA: TGTGCCAGCAGCTTCGCCCTCAGACAGAATGAAGCTTTCTTT; CDR3: CASSFALRQNEAFF
D: TRBD1; J: TRBJ2-7; size: NA; V: TRBV5-1; DNA: TGCGCCAGCAGCTGGACAGGATTGGAGCTTCCGTACTTC; CDR3: CASSWTGLELPYF
D: TRBD1; J: TRBJ2-7; size: NA; V: TRBV6-5; DNA: TGTGCCAGCAGTTTTGGACAGGGGACAAACTACGAGCAGTACTTC; CDR3: CASSFGQGTNYEQYF
D: NA; J: TRBJ1-5; size: once; V: TRBV12-5; DNA: TGTGCTAGTGGTCAGGAGGCCAATCAGCCCCAGCATTTT; CDR3: CASGQEANQPQHF
D: NA; J: TRBJ2-7; size: NA; V: TRBV4-1; DNA: TGCGCCAGCAGCCAAGAATTGGCCGCAGTGGTTAGCGAGCAGTACTTC; CDR3: CASSQELAAVVSEQYF
D: NA; J: TRBJ1-4; size: NA; V: TRBV4-1; DNA: TGCGCCAGCAGCCAAGAAAAAATCGCCCTGGGTGAAAAACTGTTTTTT; CDR3: CASSQEKIALGEKLFF
D: NA; J: TRBJ1-1; size: NA; V: TRBV2; DNA: TGTGCCAGCAGGGTGGATGAGGGCCCGAACACTGAAGCTTTCTTT; CDR3: CASRVDEGPNTEAFF
D: NA; J: TRBJ2-7; size: NA; V: TRBV6-1; DNA: TGTGCCAGTCCCTACGAGCAGTACTTC; CDR3: CASPYEQYF
D: NA; J: TRBJ1-1; size: once; V: TRBV18; DNA: TGTGCCAGCTCACCAAGATTGGCGCAGGGGGAAGCTTTCTTT; CDR3: CASSPRLAQGEAFF
D: NA; J: TRBJ1-1; size: NA; V: TRBV7-9; DNA: TGTGCCAGCAGCCCGGACTCGGGCACTGAAGCTTTCTTT; CDR3: CASSPDSGTEAFF
D: TRBD1; J: TRBJ2-1; size: NA; V: TRBV6-5; DNA: TGTGCCAGCAGTAGCCCTTGGACAGGGGCCAATGAGCAGTTCTTC; CDR3: CASSSPWTGANEQFF
D: TRBD1; J: TRBJ2-3; size: NA; V: TRBV6-6; DNA: TGTGCCAGCACGGGACAGGGGAAGGATACGCAGTATTTT; CDR3: CASTGQGKDTQYF
D: TRBD1; J: TRBJ1-1; size: NA; V: TRBV18; DNA: TGTGCCAGCTCACAAACCCCCGGGACAGAGAACACTGAAGCTTTCTTT; CDR3: CASSQTPGTENTEAFF
D: TRBD1; J: TRBJ1-1; size: NA; V: TRBV7-8; DNA: TGTGCCAGCAGCCGTATTCGACAGGGAAACACTGAAGCTTTCTTT; CDR3: CASSRIRQGNTEAFF
D: NA; J: TRBJ1-4; size: NA; V: TRBV14; DNA: TGTGCCAGCAGCCAAGCCCATAATGAAAAACTGTTTTTT; CDR3: CASSQAHNEKLFF
D: NA; J: TRBJ1-1; size: NA; V: TRBV5-1; DNA: TGCGCCAGTAGGCCAGTTCGGGACACTGAAGCTTTCTTT; CDR3: CASRPVRDTEAFF
D: NA; J: TRBJ1-2; size: few; V: TRBV12-1; DNA: TGTGCCAGCAGCTTTGCCTCTCGGAGTGGCTACACCTTC; CDR3: CASSFASRSGYTF
D: NA; J: TRBJ1-2; size: NA; V: TRBV5-6; DNA: TGTGCCAGCAGCTTGGTCCGGGGCGGGGGCTACACCTTC; CDR3: CASSLVRGGGYTF
D: NA; J: TRBJ1-1; size: NA; V: TRBV19; DNA: TGTGCCAGTAGTATTGGGGGAGGCAGGAAACCCAACACTGAAGCTTTCTTT; CDR3: CASSIGGGRKPNTEAFF
D: NA; J: TRBJ2-1; size: NA; V: TRBV7-9; DNA: TGTGCCAGCAGCTCTATGCCTCAGCGAGATGAGCAGTTCTTC; CDR3: CASSSMPQRDEQFF
D: NA; J: TRBJ2-6; size: NA; V: TRBV5-1; DNA: TGCGCCAGCAGCTATCTACCATTGTCCTCTGGGGCCAACGTCCTGACTTTC; CDR3: CASSYLPLSSGANVLTF
D: TRBD2; J: TRBJ2-3; size: NA; V: TRBV7-2; DNA: TGTGCCAGCAGCTTAGTACGGACTAGCGGGGGCCCCCGCACAGATACGCAGTATTTT; CDR3: CASSLVRTSGGPRTDTQYF
D: NA; J: TRBJ2-7; size: NA; V: TRBV2; DNA: TGTGCCAGCAGTGACGGGAGACAGGCAGGCGAGCAGTACTTC; CDR3: CASSDGRQAGEQYF
D: NA; J: TRBJ2-5; size: NA; V: TRBV7-6; DNA: TGTGCCAGCAGCTTAGGAAATTCCGTCAGGCAAGAGACCCAGTACTTC; CDR3: CASSLGNSVRQETQYF
D: NA; J: TRBJ1-4; size: once; V: TRBV7-9; DNA: TGTGCCAGCAGCTTAACCCGTCTAGGTGCAACTAATGAAAAACTGTTTTTT; CDR3: CASSLTRLGATNEKLFF
D: TRBD1; J: TRBJ1-2; size: NA; V: TRBV7-8; DNA: TGTGCCAGCAGCTTAGCCCGACAGGGGGCGAGTGGCTACACCTTC; CDR3: CASSLARQGASGYTF
D: TRBD1; J: TRBJ1-5; size: NA; V: TRBV9; DNA: TGTGCCAGCAGCCGAACGGGACAGCCAAATCAGCCCCAGCATTTT; CDR3: CASSRTGQPNQPQHF
D: NA; J: TRBJ1-5; size: NA; V: TRBV2; DNA: TGTGCCAGCAGTGAGCAGGGGATCGGCAATCAGCCCCAGCATTTT; CDR3: CASSEQGIGNQPQHF
D: NA; J: TRBJ1-2; size: NA; V: TRBV29-1; DNA: TGCAGCGTTGAAGAAAATCTAGCGGCCCCCGGCCTCTCTAACTATGGCTACACCTTC; CDR3: CSVEENLAAPGLSNYGYTF
D: TRBD1; J: TRBJ2-7; size: NA; V: TRBV7-6; DNA: TGTGCCAGCAGCTTAGATGAGGGACAGGGATACGAGCAGTACTTC; CDR3: CASSLDEGQGYEQYF
D: TRBD1; J: TRBJ2-7; size: NA; V: TRBV4-3; DNA: TGCGCCAGCAGCCGGGACAGGGGCCACGAGCAGTACTTC; CDR3: CASSRDRGHEQYF